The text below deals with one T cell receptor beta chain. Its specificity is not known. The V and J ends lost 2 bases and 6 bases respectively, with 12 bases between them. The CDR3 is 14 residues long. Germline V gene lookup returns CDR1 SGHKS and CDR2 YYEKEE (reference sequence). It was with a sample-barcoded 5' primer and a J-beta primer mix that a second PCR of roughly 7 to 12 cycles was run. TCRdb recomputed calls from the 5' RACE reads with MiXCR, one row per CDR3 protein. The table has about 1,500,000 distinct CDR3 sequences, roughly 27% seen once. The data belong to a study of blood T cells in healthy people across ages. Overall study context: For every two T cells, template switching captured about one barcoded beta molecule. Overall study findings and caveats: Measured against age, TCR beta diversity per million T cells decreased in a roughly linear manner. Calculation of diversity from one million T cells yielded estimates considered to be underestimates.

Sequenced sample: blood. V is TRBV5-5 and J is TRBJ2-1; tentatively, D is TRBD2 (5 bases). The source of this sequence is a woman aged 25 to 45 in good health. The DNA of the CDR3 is TGTGCCAGCAGCTTCCTAGCAAATCTCAATGAGCAGTTCTTC. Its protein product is CASSFLANLNEQFF. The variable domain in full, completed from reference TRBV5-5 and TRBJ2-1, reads DAGVTQSPTHLIKTRGQQVTLRCSPISGHKSVSWYQQVLGQGPQFIFQYYEKEERGRGNFPDRFSARQFPNYSSELNVNALLLGDSALYLCASSFLANLNEQFFGPGTRLTVL.